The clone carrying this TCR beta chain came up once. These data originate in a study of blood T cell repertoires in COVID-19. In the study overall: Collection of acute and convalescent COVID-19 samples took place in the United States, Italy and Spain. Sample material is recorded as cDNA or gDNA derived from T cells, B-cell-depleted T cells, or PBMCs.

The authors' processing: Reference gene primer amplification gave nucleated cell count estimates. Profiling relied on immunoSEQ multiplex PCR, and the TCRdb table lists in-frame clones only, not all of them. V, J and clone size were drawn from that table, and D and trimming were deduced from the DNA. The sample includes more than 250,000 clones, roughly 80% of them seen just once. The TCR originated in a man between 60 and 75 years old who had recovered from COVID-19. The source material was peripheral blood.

CDR3 sequence: CASSLGTGGNEKLFF. The DNA for the CDR3 is TGTGCCAGCAGTTTAGGGACCGGGGGGAATGAAAAACTGTTTTTT. This chain uses TRBV28 with TRBJ1-4; the D gene is possibly TRBD1 (5 bases). There are 15 residues in the CDR3. Trimming took off 2 bases at V and 5 bases at J, with 12 bases between the two ends. In germline, CDR1 is MDHEN, CDR2 SYDVKM.